This paragraph covers one TCR beta chain sequence. These data come from a study of T cell responses to AZD1222 COVID-19 vaccine. The length of the CDR3 is 15 residues. Germline values: CDR1 GTSNPN, CDR2 SVGIG (reference sequence). The J segment lost 4 bases and the V segment lost 4 bases, leaving 10 bases of the junction unmatched. TCRdb's table, derived via immunoSEQ multiplex PCR, lists solely in-frame clones and lacks some. The sample lists approximately 130,000 clones, around 90% occurring once. This clonotype originated in an adult who received the AZD1222 COVID-19 vaccine. This chain connects TRBV30 to TRBJ2-3; TRBD1 matches 8 bases. Material: peripheral blood, obtained 28 days after the second AZD1222 dose. The CDR3 region has the DNA TGTGCCTGGACGGCAGGGGGCGCTTACGCAGATACGCAGTATTTT. It yields the protein CAWTAGGAYADTQYF.